This T cell receptor beta chain was profiled in a study of control samples from healthy donors and cancer patients (dated by TCRdb to 2020 to 2021). The CDR3 runs 15 amino acids, cysteine and phenylalanine included. Only the CDR3 DNA stays, 45 bases, in frame from base 1. CDR1 MGHRA and CDR2 YSYEKL are derived from the germline V gene. Germline trimming: 4 bases from V, 6 bases from J; junction bases outside gene matches: 3. This clone came up once. Its antigen remains unidentified. Within one base of it there is no much larger clone, and no base qualities were kept. Libraries were constructed by the immunoSEQ multiplex PCR assay. Sourced from immuneACCESS, this table was stored by TCRdb with only in-frame sequences that have V and J called. A share of the clones is absent; for the studies checked, an unresolved V gene accounts for under half, and the remainder has no known explanation. The sample profile shows around 200,000 clones; about nine tenths of them were found once. The leading ten clones occupy more than 1.3% of the sample.

The specimen was blood. This receptor was taken from a woman in her thirties in good health. The chain is assembled from TRBV4-1 and TRBJ2-3, with 14 middle bases fitting TRBD2. The sequenced DNA: TGCGCCAGCAGCCTGGGACTAGCGGGGGTTGATACGCAGTATTTT. Its protein product is CASSLGLAGVDTQYF.